The 30 T cell receptor beta chains listed next were all sequenced from one sample in a study of T cell repertoires in aging, cancer and after chemotherapy. Amplification of TCR beta used genomic DNA extracted from peripheral blood. Rearranged V-D-J TRB sequences were amplified with a mixed TRB-A/B primer pool. TCRdb called the multiplex PCR reads again in MiXCR, with one record for every CDR3 protein. The sample contains 300 to 500 distinct CDR3 sequences, around 86% of which appear only once. Sample: blood. Source of these receptors: a human donor with a solid tumor.

The chain is built from TRBV30 and TRBJ1-2, with 8 bases identical to TRBD1. This CDR3 comprises 14 residues. Germline-derived CDR1 and CDR2 are GTSNPN and SVGIG (reference sequence). V dropped 4 bases and J dropped 4; count of bases not matched to a gene: 8. The CDR3 here is CAWNNQGAIYGYTF. The CDR3 nucleotides read TGTGCCTGGAACAACCAGGGGGCAATCTATGGCTACACCTTC.

This clonotype has only one observation. The rearrangement uses TRBV7-9 and TRBJ2-7; D not certain. V gave up 5 bases and J gave up 5 bases, with 13 bases separating them. The germline CDR1 and CDR2 sequences are SEHNR and FQNEAQ (reference sequence). The CDR3 is made up of 13 amino acids. CDR3 in DNA: TGTGCCAGCAGCCCCGACCTGTCGGACGAGCAGTACTTC. Encoded protein: CASSPDLSDEQYF. Full variable domain (missing parts from reference TRBV7-9 and TRBJ2-7): DTGVSQNPRHKITKRGQNVTFRCDPISEHNRLYWYRQTLGQGPEFLTYFQNEAQLEKSRLLSDRFSAERPKGSFSTLEIQRTEQGDSAMYLCASSPDLSDEQYFGPGTRLTVT.

A single count supports this clonotype. The genes are TRBV6-5 and TRBJ1-3, with a possible D match to TRBD1 (6 bases). V lost 6 bases and J lost 7, with 16 bases in between. The germline V gene encodes CDR1 MNHEY and CDR2 SVGAGI. The CDR3 has 14 amino acids. The CDR3 sequence: CASRQPGQGNTIYF. The CDR3 DNA reads as TGTGCCAGCAGACAGCCCGGGCAGGGGAACACCATATATTTT.

The genes are TRBV30 and TRBJ2-7; no clear D gene. Between the trimmed V and J ends, which lost 0 bases and 1 base, there was a span of 7 bases. The germline CDR1 and CDR2 sequences are GTSNPN and SVGIG (reference sequence). The CDR3 spans 13 residues. The DNA of the CDR3 is TGTGCCTGGAGTGTGCACCCTTCCTACGAGCAGTACTTC. This translates into CAWSVHPSYEQYF.

The gene calls are TRBV27 and TRBJ1-6; 9 nucleotides line up with TRBD1. Trimming took 3 bases from V and 7 from J; bases not matched to a gene: 4. The CDR3 has 15 amino acids. Looked up from germline, CDR1 is MNHEY and CDR2 is SMNVEV (reference sequence). Here the CDR3 DNA reads TGTGCCAGCAGTTTGGGGACAGGGCGGAATTCACCCCTCCACTTT. Translating gives CASSLGTGRNSPLHF.

V gene TRBV27 combines with J gene TRBJ2-3; 12 bases fit TRBD2. Germline assignment: CDR1 MNHEY and CDR2 SMNVEV (reference sequence). This CDR3 has 15 residues. The V gene end was trimmed by 3 bases and the J gene end by 3 bases; junction bases not matched to a gene: 1. The CDR3: CASSFTSGGTDTQYF. Written as DNA, the CDR3 is TGTGCCAGCAGTTTTACTAGCGGGGGGACAGATACGCAGTATTTT.

This sequence joins TRBV7-9 and TRBJ2-7; 7 bases fit TRBD1. The CDR3 covers 13 residues. Looked up from germline, CDR1 is SEHNR and CDR2 is FQNEAQ (reference sequence). J gave up 2 bases and V 6 bases, and 4 bases lay outside the gene matches. The CDR3 coding sequence is TGTGCCAGCAGACCGGGACAGACCTACGAGCAGTACTTC. Amino acid sequence: CASRPGQTYEQYF.

In its sample, this clonotype was seen a few times. The rearrangement joins TRBV7-3 to TRBJ2-5; TRBD1 aligns across 10 bases. CDR1 is SGHTA and CDR2 is FQGTGA in the germline V gene. Trimming cost V 3 bases and J 5 bases; bases outside gene matches: 3. The CDR3 spans 14 residues. CDR3 region: CASSLTGGDETQYF. The DNA of the CDR3 is TGTGCCAGCAGCTTGACAGGGGGCGATGAGACCCAGTACTTC.

The genes are TRBV7-9 and TRBJ1-2; 8 positions match TRBD1. The trim removed 5 bases at V and 8 bases at J, leaving 7 bases unmatched. The germline CDR1 and CDR2 sequences are SEHNR and FQNEAQ (reference sequence). The CDR3 runs 13 residues. The CDR3, as DNA: TGTGCCAGCAGCATAATAGACAGGGGCGGCTACACCTTC. Translation gives CASSIIDRGGYTF.

In its sample, this clonotype is hyperexpanded (1% or more). The chain links TRBV7-3 to TRBJ2-2; D ambiguous. The CDR3 runs to 13 residues. V was shortened by 5 bases and J by 5 bases, with 9 bases between the two germline ends. CDR1 and CDR2 (germline): SGHTA, FQGTGA. CDR3 sequence: CASSLTPTGELFF. The CDR3 DNA reads TGTGCCAGCAGCCTGACTCCGACCGGGGAGCTGTTTTTT.

The V gene is TRBV30, the J gene TRBJ1-3; D gene unclear. This CDR3 region has 14 residues. V lost 0 bases and J 2 bases, leaving 8 bases between the germline ends. Germline V gives CDR1 GTSNPN, CDR2 SVGIG (reference sequence). CDR3 nucleotides: TGTGCCTGGAGTGTCCCCGTACCTGGAAACACCATATATTTT. Encoded protein: CAWSVPVPGNTIYF.

The chain is built from TRBV6-5 and TRBJ2-5; no reliable D call. V dropped 1 base and J dropped 4 bases, with 13 bases sitting between them. This CDR3 has 15 residues. The germline gives CDR1 MNHEY, CDR2 SVGAGI. Here the CDR3 reads CASSYWSTGRETQYF. The CDR3 coding sequence is TGTGCCAGCAGTTACTGGTCAACCGGTCGAGAGACCCAGTACTTC.

The chain couples TRBV20-1 to TRBJ2-2; 10 bases match TRBD2. This CDR3 has 14 amino acids. V gave up 6 bases and J gave up 7 bases; unmatched junction bases: 8. Germline V lookup: CDR1 DFQATT, CDR2 SNEGSKA (reference sequence). The CDR3 coding sequence is TGCAGTGCCTCGAGCGGGGGGGCGTTCGGGGAGCTGTTTTTT. Protein: CSASSGGAFGELFF.

Concerning this clonotype: No conserved phenylalanine or tryptophan is present at the end of the CDR3, so a read error is the likely explanation. The DNA is left out, because the CDR3 cannot be placed on it with certainty; the CDR3 is given as TCRdb lists it. CDR3 sequence: CASIKSAWLR. The V call is TRBV11-3, the J call TRBJ1-3. The CDR3 numbers 10 amino acids, ends counted. Germline CDR1 is SGHNT and CDR2 is YENEEA.

This clonotype showed up just once. The chain recombines TRBV6-1 with TRBJ2-7; no definite D call. The V end was cut by 2 bases, the J end by 6 bases, with 11 bases between. The CDR3 runs 13 residues. CDR1 is MNHNS, CDR2 SASEGT, per germline. The chain's CDR3 is CASSEHSSGEQYF. In DNA form, the CDR3 reads TGTGCCAGCAGTGAACATTCTTCGGGCGAGCAGTACTTC.

This chain links TRBV29-1 with TRBJ1-4; D is unclear. The CDR3 covers 13 residues. Germline V gene lookup returns CDR1 SQVTM and CDR2 ANQGSEA. Trimming removed 7 bases from V and 8 bases from J, with 17 bases in between. CDR3 sequence: CSATDDSAEKLFF. The CDR3 nucleotides are TGCAGCGCTACCGACGATAGTGCGGAAAAACTGTTTTTT.

The chain recombines TRBV7-2 with TRBJ2-1, with D unresolved. There are 14 residues in the CDR3. Germline CDR1 SGHTA, CDR2 FQGNSA. V was cut by 6 bases and J by 4 bases, with 13 bases left in between. In DNA form, the CDR3 reads TGTGCCAGCAGTTACACCGGGTCGTACAATGAGCAGTTCTTC. Amino acid sequence: CASSYTGSYNEQFF.

This chain connects TRBV19 to TRBJ1-5, with 8 bases fitting TRBD1. Germline lookup yields CDR1 LNHDA and CDR2 SQIVND (reference sequence). V gave up 5 bases and J gave up 6 bases; unmatched junction bases: 6. The CDR3 has 14 residues. The CDR3 coding sequence is TGTGCCAGTAGTTTAGGACAGGGCGGTCAGCCCCAGCATTTT. Translated: CASSLGQGGQPQHF.

The chain joins TRBV20-1 to TRBJ2-7; a possible D gene is TRBD2 (5 bases). V dropped 8 bases and J dropped 5 bases, with 16 bases sitting between them. Germline V gene sequence: CDR1 DFQATT, CDR2 SNEGSKA (reference sequence). The CDR3 sequence is 12 residues long. The CDR3 nucleotides read TGCAGTCTAGTGGGTCAGGAGGACGAGCAGTACTTC. Translation: CSLVGQEDEQYF.

The rearrangement uses TRBV19 and TRBJ2-5; TRBD2 agrees at 9 bases. There are 15 residues in the CDR3. The junction had 8 bases not matched to a gene; V was cut back by 5 bases and J by 4 bases. Germline-derived CDR1 and CDR2 are LNHDA and SQIVND (reference sequence). CDR3 sequence reads: CASSSPAGGGETQYF. In DNA form, the CDR3 reads TGTGCCAGTAGTTCCCCAGCGGGGGGTGGAGAGACCCAGTACTTC.

The rearrangement uses TRBV7-2 and TRBJ2-7; D call uncertain. The V and J ends lost 0 bases and 4 bases respectively, with 22 bases between them. Germline V gene data show CDR1 as SGHTA and CDR2 as FQGNSA. This CDR3 region has 18 residues. The CDR3 region is CASSLAIGNSSRIYEQYF. In nucleotides, the CDR3 is TGTGCCAGCAGCTTAGCCATCGGTAATTCAAGCAGGATTTACGAGCAGTACTTC.

This clonotype has a handful of counts. The chain uses TRBV29-1 and TRBJ2-5; D is ambiguous. Germline V CDR1 and CDR2: SQVTM, ANQGSEA. V dropped 4 bases and J dropped 2 bases, with 8 bases sitting between them. CDR3 length equals 12 residues. CDR3 in DNA: TGCAGCGTTGTACAGATACAAGAGACCCAGTACTTC. It encodes CSVVQIQETQYF.

CDR3 loop: CASSLQGEQYF. The CDR3 region has the DNA TGTGCCAGCAGTTTACAGGGCGAGCAGTACTTC. This sequence joins TRBV12-3 or TRBV12-4 and TRBJ2-7; D may be TRBD1 (5 bases). The CDR3 runs 11 residues. V was cut by 2 bases and J by 6 bases, with 5 bases left in between.

This chain uses TRBV11-3 with TRBJ2-6; possible D gene TRBD1, 6 bases. Germline assignment: CDR1 SGHNT and CDR2 YENEEA. The CDR3 totals 17 residues. Trimming took 5 bases from V and 3 from J, leaving 17 bases between them. Here the CDR3 DNA reads TGTGCCAGCAGCCCCAGGGGAAACTTCCTTGGGGCCAACGTCCTGACTTTC. Amino acid sequence: CASSPRGNFLGANVLTF.

The chain employs TRBV7-3 and TRBJ2-2; D remains unclear. The CDR3 contains 15 residues. Per the germline V gene, CDR1 is SGHTA and CDR2 is FQGTGA. V was clipped by 3 bases and J by 1 base, with 9 bases between them. CDR3 amino acids: CASSLGQVNTGELFF. CDR3 DNA: TGTGCCAGCAGCTTGGGTCAGGTGAACACCGGGGAGCTGTTTTTT.

The rearrangement links TRBV27 to TRBJ1-1, with 7 bases aligning to TRBD1. The trim removed 5 bases at V and 3 bases at J, leaving 9 bases unmatched. Germline loops: CDR1 MNHEY, CDR2 SMNVEV (reference sequence). The CDR3 sequence is 15 residues long. CDR3 amino acids: CASSLQGSSDTEAFF. CDR3 sequence (DNA): TGTGCCAGCAGTCTACAGGGGTCGAGTGACACTGAAGCTTTCTTT.

In its sample, this clonotype was seen once. The chain is built from TRBV29-1 and TRBJ2-1, with TRBD2 matching over 8 bases. V lost 2 bases, J lost 4 bases, and 13 bases stayed unmatched. This CDR3 has 17 amino acids. Germline V gene lookup returns CDR1 SQVTM and CDR2 ANQGSEA. The chain's CDR3 is CSVEWAPAGGFYNEQFF. The CDR3 nucleotides read TGCAGCGTTGAATGGGCCCCTGCGGGGGGATTTTACAATGAGCAGTTCTTC.

The rearrangement uses TRBV29-1 and TRBJ2-5, with D perhaps matching TRBD1 (5 bases). The CDR3 has 14 residues. CDR1 is SQVTM, CDR2 ANQGSEA, per germline. V was shortened by 4 bases and J by 9 bases, with 21 bases between the two germline ends. The CDR3 nucleotides read TGCAGCGTTGGCGGTTCGGCAGGGCCCACGGCCCAGTACTTC. This translates into CSVGGSAGPTAQYF.

This chain links TRBV20-1 with TRBJ1-2, with D possibly TRBD1 on 6 matching bases. This CDR3 contains 13 residues. In germline, CDR1 is DFQATT, CDR2 SNEGSKA (reference sequence). Trimming cost V 3 bases and J 4 bases, with 12 bases left between them. CDR3 DNA: TGCAGTGCTAGGGCGGGACACAGCTATGGCTACACCTTC. It specifies CSARAGHSYGYTF.

The CDR3 DNA reads TGTGCCAGCACAGGCTCTGGAAACACCATATATTTT. Encoded protein: CASTGSGNTIYF. The chain couples TRBV11-3 to TRBJ1-3; no firm D call. The CDR3 totals 12 residues. V was clipped by 7 bases and J by 0 bases, with 4 bases between them. Germline lookup yields CDR1 SGHNT and CDR2 YENEEA.